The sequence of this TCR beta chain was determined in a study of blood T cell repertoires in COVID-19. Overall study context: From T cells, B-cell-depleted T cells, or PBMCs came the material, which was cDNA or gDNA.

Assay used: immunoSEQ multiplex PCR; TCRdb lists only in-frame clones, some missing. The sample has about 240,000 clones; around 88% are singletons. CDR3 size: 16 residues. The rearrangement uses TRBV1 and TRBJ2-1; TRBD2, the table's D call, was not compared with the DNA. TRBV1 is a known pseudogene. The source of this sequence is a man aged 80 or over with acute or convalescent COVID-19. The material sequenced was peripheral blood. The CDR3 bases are TGCACCAGCAGCAATACTAGCGGGAGTCAGTACAATGAGCAGTTCTTC. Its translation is CTSSNTSGSQYNEQFF.